The 27 T cell receptor beta chains below come from one sample, sequenced in a study of shared clonotypes between healthy human individuals. The data were produced by immunoSEQ multiplex PCR, yet TCRdb's version contains in-frame clones alone and is incomplete. The table includes about 2,500,000 clones, approximately 90% detected once. Sample: naive CD4+ T cells sorted from blood. Subset specified: CD45RA+ positively selected. The receptors come from a man between 18 and 29 years old in good health.

The gene calls are TRBV5-6 and TRBJ1-1; tentative D call: TRBD1 (5 bases). Germline V gene sequence: CDR1 SGHDT, CDR2 YYEEEE. The CDR3 runs 12 residues. V was clipped by 7 bases and J by 2 bases, with 9 bases between them. The CDR3 DNA is TGTGCCAGCGTTAGGGGCAACACTGAAGCTTTCTTT. Amino acid sequence: CASVRGNTEAFF.

This chain connects TRBV2 to TRBJ2-1, with D maybe TRBD2 (6 bases). V was clipped by 2 bases and J by 1 base, with 15 bases between them. Germline V gives CDR1 SNHLY, CDR2 FYNNEI. The CDR3 is 17 residues long. The CDR3 region has the DNA TGTGCCAGCAGTGAATCGGCAGGGAGGAGGTCCTACAATGAGCAGTTCTTC. It specifies CASSESAGRRSYNEQFF.

Only one count was recorded for this clone. This sequence joins TRBV18 and TRBJ2-1; TRBD1 agrees at 11 bases. With V trimmed by 2 bases and J by 7 bases, 10 bases remained unmatched. This CDR3 has 17 residues. Germline assignment: CDR1 KGHSH and CDR2 LQKENI. CDR3 DNA: TGTGCCAGCTCACCAAATAGCATTGGGACAGGGGGTAATGAGCAGTTCTTC. Translation: CASSPNSIGTGGNEQFF.

J is TRBJ2-1 and V is TRBV19, with 7 bases aligning to TRBD2. From germline, CDR1 is LNHDA and CDR2 SQIVND (reference sequence). The CDR3 has 15 amino acids. J gave up 8 bases and V 5 bases, and 12 bases lay outside the gene matches. The CDR3 loop is CASSGLQAGVDEQFF. The CDR3 region has the DNA TGTGCCAGTAGTGGTCTCCAGGCGGGAGTGGATGAGCAGTTCTTC.

The V gene is TRBV6-5, the J gene TRBJ1-5; TRBD1 might be the D (5 bases). There are 15 residues in the CDR3. Trimming took 5 bases from V and 9 from J, leaving 20 bases between them. In germline, CDR1 is MNHEY, CDR2 SVGAGI. CDR3 nucleotide sequence: TGTGCCAGCAGTCGATATCCAGGGACTCGAGGGCCCCAGCATTTT. This gives the protein CASSRYPGTRGPQHF.

J is TRBJ2-5 and V is TRBV5-4; D might be TRBD2 (7 bases). V was cut by 4 bases and J by 4 bases, with 20 bases left in between. Germline assignment: CDR1 SGHNT and CDR2 YYREEE (reference sequence). CDR3 size: 16 residues. The CDR3: CASSLSAGAGGETQYF. DNA of the CDR3: TGTGCCAGCAGCCTCAGTGCGGGGGCTGGGGGAGAGACCCAGTACTTC.

This clone has a single count. In the same sample, other DNA sequences code for this CDR3. J is TRBJ2-7 and V is TRBV30; possible D gene TRBD1, 6 bases. This CDR3 spans 13 amino acids. V lost 0 bases to trimming and J lost 3 bases, with 9 bases between them. Germline CDR1 GTSNPN, CDR2 SVGIG (reference sequence). For the CDR3, the DNA is TGTGCCTGGAGTGTCCAGGGGCTCTACGAGCAGTACTTC. As protein: CAWSVQGLYEQYF. The whole variable domain, remainder taken from reference TRBV30 and TRBJ2-7, is SQTIHQWPATLVQPVGSPLSLECTVEGTSNPNLYWYRQAAGRGLQLLFYSVGIGQISSEVPQNLSASRPQDRQFILSSKKLLLSDSGFYLCAWSVQGLYEQYFGPGTRLTVT.

The rearrangement uses TRBV6-5 and TRBJ2-7, with D perhaps matching TRBD1 (5 bases). CDR1 and CDR2 (germline): MNHEY, SVGAGI. The CDR3 consists of 14 residues. Trimming removed 2 bases at V and 9 bases at J, with 17 bases between. The CDR3 DNA follows: TGTGCCAGCAGTTACCTTACGTCAGGGCAGGGGCAGTACTTC. Its translation: CASSYLTSGQGQYF.

The V call is TRBV29-1, the J call TRBJ1-4; D call uncertain. CDR1 is SQVTM, CDR2 ANQGSEA, per germline. The CDR3 contains 15 residues. The V gene lost 4 bases and the J gene lost 0 bases, with 12 bases spanning the gap. The CDR3 bases are TGCAGCGTTGGATACCTGACTGCAACTAATGAAAAACTGTTTTTT. It specifies CSVGYLTATNEKLFF.

The rearrangement uses TRBV10-1 and TRBJ2-1; D is perhaps TRBD1 or TRBD2 (5 bases each). The V and J ends lost 4 bases and 6 bases respectively, with 22 bases between them. CDR1 is WNHNN and CDR2 is SYGVQD in the germline V gene (reference sequence). The CDR3 runs 17 residues. As DNA, the CDR3 is TGCGCCAGCAGTGCTGCCGGGACCCGCTACTCGGCCAATGAGCAGTTCTTC. It yields the protein CASSAAGTRYSANEQFF.

The rearrangement links TRBV4-3 to TRBJ2-3, with 13 nucleotides matching TRBD2. The J segment lost 5 bases and the V segment lost 4 bases, leaving 6 bases of the junction unmatched. CDR3 size: 16 residues. The germline CDR1 and CDR2 sequences are LGHNA and YSLEER. As DNA, the CDR3 is TGCGCCAGCAGCCGCGGGACTAGCGGGATACTAGATACGCAGTATTTT. Its protein product is CASSRGTSGILDTQYF.

As DNA, the CDR3 is TGTGCCAGCAGCGTACAGGGGGGAACTAACTATGGCTACACCTTC. Amino acid sequence: CASSVQGGTNYGYTF. The gene calls are TRBV16 and TRBJ1-2; the match to TRBD1 covers 8 bases. V lost 5 bases to trimming and J lost 0 bases; unmatched junction nucleotides: 5. CDR1 is KGHSY and CDR2 is FQNENV in the germline V gene. CDR3 size: 15 residues.

The chain links TRBV4-1 to TRBJ1-5, with D hard to call. V was trimmed by 1 base and J by 3 bases, leaving 13 bases between them. CDR3 size: 16 residues. Germline values: CDR1 MGHRA, CDR2 YSYEKL. The DNA for the CDR3 is TGCGCCAGCAGCCAAGGTTTACAAGACTTCAATCAGCCCCAGCATTTT. As protein: CASSQGLQDFNQPQHF.

This sequence joins TRBV6-5 and TRBJ1-1, with a possible D match to TRBD1 (6 bases). The CDR3 loop spans 15 amino acids. V was pared by 0 bases and J by 3 bases, with 11 bases between. Germline V gene sequence: CDR1 MNHEY, CDR2 SVGAGI. In DNA, the CDR3 is TGTGCCAGCAGTTACTCAAACAGGGTGGACACTGAAGCTTTCTTT. The encoded protein is CASSYSNRVDTEAFF.

In regard to this clone: Other nucleotide sequences from this sample produce the same CDR3. The chain uses TRBV5-4 and TRBJ2-1; 10 positions agree with TRBD2. Trimming removed 0 bases from V and 0 bases from J; junction bases left unmatched: 3. CDR3 length: 17 amino acids. Germline V gene sequence: CDR1 SGHNT, CDR2 YYREEE (reference sequence). The CDR3 protein is CASSLGLAGSSYNEQFF. The CDR3 DNA sequence: TGTGCCAGCAGCTTGGGACTAGCGGGCAGCTCCTACAATGAGCAGTTCTTC.

This chain uses TRBV30 with TRBJ1-1; D may be TRBD1 (5 bases). Trimming shortened V by 2 bases and J by 3 bases, and 16 bases separated the two germline ends. Germline V gene data show CDR1 as GTSNPN and CDR2 as SVGIG (reference sequence). The CDR3 covers 15 residues. The CDR3 bases are TGTGCCTGGAGTAAGCCAGGTGGGGCACACACTGAAGCTTTCTTT. Residues: CAWSKPGGAHTEAFF.

The V gene is TRBV14, the J gene TRBJ2-4; D not resolved. The CDR3 sequence is 16 residues long. V was shortened by 3 bases and J by 0 bases, with 12 bases between the two germline ends. Germline assignment: CDR1 SGHDN and CDR2 FVKESK. CDR3 loop: CASSQGASLAKNIQYF. The DNA of the CDR3 is TGTGCCAGCAGCCAGGGTGCTTCTCTAGCCAAAAACATTCAGTACTTC.

V usage is TRBV15 and J usage is TRBJ1-4, with 7 bases matching TRBD1. CDR3 size: 15 residues. The junction had 10 bases not matched to a gene; V was cut back by 5 bases and J by 7 bases. Germline loops: CDR1 LNHNV, CDR2 YYDKDF (reference sequence). CDR3 coding DNA: TGTGCCACCAGCCGGGGGGATCGGGACAGTGAAAAACTGTTTTTT. Its translation is CATSRGDRDSEKLFF.

Concerning this clone: The identical CDR3 is also encoded by other nucleotide sequences in the sample. The J gene is TRBJ2-5, the V gene TRBV19; TRBD1 or TRBD2 may be the D gene (6 bases each). Looked up from germline, CDR1 is LNHDA and CDR2 is SQIVND (reference sequence). This CDR3 spans 13 amino acids. The ends were cut back, 3 bases at V and 5 bases at J, with 10 bases in the middle. DNA for the CDR3: TGTGCCAGTAGTATTTGGAGGGGGGAGACCCAGTACTTC. Its translation: CASSIWRGETQYF. Complete variable domain (other parts from reference TRBV19 and TRBJ2-5): DGGITQSPKYLFRKEGQNVTLSCEQNLNHDAMYWYRQDPGQGLRLIYYSQIVNDFQKGDIAEGYSVSREKKESFPLTVTSAQKNPTAFYLCASSIWRGETQYFGPGTRLLVL.

This sequence joins TRBV5-4 and TRBJ2-3; 13 bases map to TRBD2. This CDR3 comprises 17 residues. Germline-derived CDR1 and CDR2 are SGHNT and YYREEE (reference sequence). Trimming cost V 0 bases and J 3 bases; bases outside gene matches: 4. The CDR3 spells CASSLATSGGVTDTQYF. For the CDR3, the DNA is TGTGCCAGCAGCTTGGCTACTAGCGGGGGGGTAACAGATACGCAGTATTTT. The variable domain in full, completed from reference TRBV5-4 and TRBJ2-3, reads ETGVTQSPTHLIKTRGQQVTLRCSSQSGHNTVSWYQQALGQGPQFIFQYYREEENGRGNFPPRFSGLQFPNYSSELNVNALELDDSALYLCASSLATSGGVTDTQYFGPGTRLTVL.

The chain uses TRBV7-2 and TRBJ1-4; TRBD1 is a possible D gene (6 bases). V shed 2 bases and J shed 5 bases, with 9 bases lying between them. CDR3 length: 14 amino acids. Germline CDR1 and CDR2: SGHTA and FQGNSA. Here the CDR3 reads CASSLRGINEKLFF. The CDR3 coding sequence is TGTGCCAGCAGCTTAAGGGGGATCAATGAAAAACTGTTTTTT.

The chain is built from TRBV18 and TRBJ1-4; 11 bases are a match to TRBD1. CDR1 is KGHSH, CDR2 LQKENI, per germline. This CDR3 contains 16 residues. V was clipped by 3 bases and J by 8 bases; unmatched bases: 8. CDR3 bases: TGTGCCAGCTCACCCCGAGGGAGGACAGGGGGCGAAAAACTGTTTTTT. This encodes CASSPRGRTGGEKLFF. Full variable domain (rest looked up from reference TRBV18 and TRBJ1-4): NAGVMQNPRHLVRRRGQEARLRCSPMKGHSHVYWYRQLPEEGLKFMVYLQKENIIDESGMPKERFSAEFPKEGPSILRIQQVVRGDSAAYFCASSPRGRTGGEKLFFGSGTQLSVL.

The chain joins TRBV10-3 to TRBJ1-1; the D is unclear. With 2 bases removed from V and 6 bases from J, the gap between germline ends came to 10 bases. CDR3 length equals 13 residues. Germline V gene data show CDR1 as ENHRY and CDR2 as SYGVKD. As DNA, the CDR3 is TGTGCCATCAGTGAGCATCCGGCGGCTGAAGCTTTCTTT. Translated, it gives CAISEHPAAEAFF.

The chain joins TRBV6-4 to TRBJ2-2; D not certain. The CDR3 spans 14 residues. V was shortened by 2 bases and J by 6 bases, with 10 bases between the two germline ends. Per germline, CDR1 MRHNA and CDR2 SNTAGT. The chain's CDR3 is CASSDATWPGELFF. The CDR3 DNA follows: TGTGCCAGCAGTGACGCTACCTGGCCCGGGGAGCTGTTTTTT.

V usage is TRBV7-2 and J usage is TRBJ2-1; 9 bases are shared with TRBD2. Germline values: CDR1 SGHTA, CDR2 FQGNSA. The CDR3 covers 14 residues. The V and J ends lost 7 bases and 3 bases, in that order; junction bases with no gene match: 4. The CDR3 sequence: CASTETSGYNEQFF. CDR3 bases: TGTGCCAGCACCGAGACTAGCGGCTACAATGAGCAGTTCTTC.

The chain couples TRBV10-3 to TRBJ2-7, with D unclear. The V gene lost 2 bases and the J gene lost 2 bases, with 10 bases spanning the gap. This CDR3 is 14 amino acids long. Germline CDR1 ENHRY, CDR2 SYGVKD. The CDR3 region is CAISERVGPYEQYF. CDR3 nucleotides: TGTGCCATCAGTGAGAGGGTAGGGCCCTACGAGCAGTACTTC.

A note on this clone: Other DNA sequences within the sample encode an identical CDR3. The J gene is TRBJ1-2, the V gene TRBV7-2, with a tentative D call TRBD1 (6 bases). Germline V gene lookup returns CDR1 SGHTA and CDR2 FQGNSA. This CDR3 is 13 amino acids long. Trimming stripped 6 bases from V and 4 bases from J, with 12 bases between. As DNA, the CDR3 is TGTGCCAGCAGTCCTCAGGGGTTCTATGGCTACACCTTC. Its protein product is CASSPQGFYGYTF. The full variable domain, completed using reference TRBV7-2 and TRBJ1-2, is GAGVSQSPSNKVTEKGKDVELRCDPISGHTALYWYRQSLGQGLEFLIYFQGNSAPDKSGLPSDRFSAERTGGSVSTLTIQRTQQEDSAVYLCASSPQGFYGYTFGSGTRLTVV.